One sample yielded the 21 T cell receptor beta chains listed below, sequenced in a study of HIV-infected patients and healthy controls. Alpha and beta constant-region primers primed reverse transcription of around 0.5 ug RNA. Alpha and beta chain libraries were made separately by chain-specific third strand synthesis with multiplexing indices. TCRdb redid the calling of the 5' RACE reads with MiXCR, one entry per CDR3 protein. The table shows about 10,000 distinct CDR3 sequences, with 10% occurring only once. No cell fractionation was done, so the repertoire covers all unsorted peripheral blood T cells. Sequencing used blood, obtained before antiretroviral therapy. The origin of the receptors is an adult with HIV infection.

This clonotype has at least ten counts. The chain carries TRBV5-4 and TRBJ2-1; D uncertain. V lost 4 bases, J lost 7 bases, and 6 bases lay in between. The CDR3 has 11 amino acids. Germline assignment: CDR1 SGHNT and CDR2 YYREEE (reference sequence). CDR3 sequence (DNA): TGTGCCAGCAGCATCCAGAATGAGCAGTTCTTC. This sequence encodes CASSIQNEQFF.

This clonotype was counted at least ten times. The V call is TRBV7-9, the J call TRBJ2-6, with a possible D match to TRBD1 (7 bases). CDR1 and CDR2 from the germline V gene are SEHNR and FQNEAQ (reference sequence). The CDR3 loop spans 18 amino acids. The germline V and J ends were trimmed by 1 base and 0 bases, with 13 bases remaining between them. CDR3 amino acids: CASSLGAGQRSGANVLTF. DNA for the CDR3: TGTGCCAGCAGCTTAGGTGCGGGACAGCGCTCTGGGGCCAACGTCCTGACTTTC.

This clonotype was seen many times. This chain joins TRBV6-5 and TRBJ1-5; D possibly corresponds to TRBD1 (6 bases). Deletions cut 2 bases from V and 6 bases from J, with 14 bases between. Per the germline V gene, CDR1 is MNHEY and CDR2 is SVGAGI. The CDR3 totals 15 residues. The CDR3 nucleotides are TGTGCCAGCAGTTACGGTACGGGGGGCGGTCAGCCCCAGCATTTT. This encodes CASSYGTGGGQPQHF.

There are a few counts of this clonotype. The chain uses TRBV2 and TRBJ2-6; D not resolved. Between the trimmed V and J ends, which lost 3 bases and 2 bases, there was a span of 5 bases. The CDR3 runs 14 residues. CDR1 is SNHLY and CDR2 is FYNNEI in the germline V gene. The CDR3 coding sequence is TGTGCCAGCAGTGAGAGGACTGGGGCCAACGTCCTGACTTTC. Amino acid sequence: CASSERTGANVLTF.

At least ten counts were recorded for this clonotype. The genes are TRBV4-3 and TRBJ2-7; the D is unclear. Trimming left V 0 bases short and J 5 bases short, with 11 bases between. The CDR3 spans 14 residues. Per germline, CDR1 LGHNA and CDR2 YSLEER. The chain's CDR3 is CASSQEAQSHEQYF. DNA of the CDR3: TGCGCCAGCAGCCAAGAAGCCCAGTCCCACGAGCAGTACTTC.

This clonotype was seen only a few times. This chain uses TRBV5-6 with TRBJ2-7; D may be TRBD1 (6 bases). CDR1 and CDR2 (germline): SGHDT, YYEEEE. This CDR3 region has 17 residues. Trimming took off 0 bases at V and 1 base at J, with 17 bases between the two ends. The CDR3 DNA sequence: TGTGCCAGCAGCTTGGAGACATACCGGGACAAGTCCTACGAGCAGTACTTC. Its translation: CASSLETYRDKSYEQYF.

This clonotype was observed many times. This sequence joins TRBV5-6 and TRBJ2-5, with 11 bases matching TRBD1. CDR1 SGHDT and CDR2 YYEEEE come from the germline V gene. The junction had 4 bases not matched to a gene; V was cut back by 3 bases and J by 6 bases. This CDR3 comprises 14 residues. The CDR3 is CASSSGQGAKTQYF. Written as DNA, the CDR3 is TGTGCCAGCAGCTCCGGACAGGGGGCAAAGACCCAGTACTTC.

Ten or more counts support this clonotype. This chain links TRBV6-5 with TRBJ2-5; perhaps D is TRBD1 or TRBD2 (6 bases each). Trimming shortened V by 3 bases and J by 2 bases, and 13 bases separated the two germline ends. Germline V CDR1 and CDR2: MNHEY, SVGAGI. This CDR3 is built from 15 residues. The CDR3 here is CASSYGGGRQETQYF. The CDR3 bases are TGTGCCAGCAGTTATGGAGGGGGAAGGCAAGAGACCCAGTACTTC.

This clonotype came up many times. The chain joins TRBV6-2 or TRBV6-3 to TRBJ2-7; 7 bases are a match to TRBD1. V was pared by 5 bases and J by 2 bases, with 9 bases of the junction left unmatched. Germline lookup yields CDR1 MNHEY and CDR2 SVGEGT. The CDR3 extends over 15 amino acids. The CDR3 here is CASSTHRQGPYEQYF. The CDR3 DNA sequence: TGTGCCAGCAGTACCCACAGACAGGGTCCCTACGAGCAGTACTTC.

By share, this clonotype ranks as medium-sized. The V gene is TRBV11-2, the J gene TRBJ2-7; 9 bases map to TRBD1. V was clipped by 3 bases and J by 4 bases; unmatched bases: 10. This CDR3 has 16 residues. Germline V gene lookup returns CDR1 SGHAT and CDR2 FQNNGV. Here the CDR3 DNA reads TGTGCCAGCAGCTTCACCGTCGCGGGACAGGGATACGAGCAGTACTTC. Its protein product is CASSFTVAGQGYEQYF.

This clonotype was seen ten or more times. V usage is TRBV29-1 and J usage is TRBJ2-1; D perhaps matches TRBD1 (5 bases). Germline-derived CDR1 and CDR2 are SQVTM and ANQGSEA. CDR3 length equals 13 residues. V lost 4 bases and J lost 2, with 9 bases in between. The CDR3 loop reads CSVVQGTYNEQFF. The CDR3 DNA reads TGCAGCGTTGTGCAGGGTACCTACAATGAGCAGTTCTTC.

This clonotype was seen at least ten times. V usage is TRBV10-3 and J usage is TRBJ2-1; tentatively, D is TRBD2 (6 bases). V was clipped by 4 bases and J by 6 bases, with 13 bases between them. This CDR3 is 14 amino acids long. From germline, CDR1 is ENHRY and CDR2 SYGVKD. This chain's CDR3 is CAISGRREFNEQFF. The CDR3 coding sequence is TGTGCCATCAGTGGTAGACGGGAGTTCAATGAGCAGTTCTTC.

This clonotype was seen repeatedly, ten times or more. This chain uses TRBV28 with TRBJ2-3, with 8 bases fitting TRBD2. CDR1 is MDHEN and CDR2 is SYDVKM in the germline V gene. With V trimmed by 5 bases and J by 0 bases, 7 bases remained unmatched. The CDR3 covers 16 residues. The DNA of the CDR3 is TGTGCCAGCAGTAGGCAGCGGGGGTATAGCACAGATACGCAGTATTTT. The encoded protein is CASSRQRGYSTDTQYF.

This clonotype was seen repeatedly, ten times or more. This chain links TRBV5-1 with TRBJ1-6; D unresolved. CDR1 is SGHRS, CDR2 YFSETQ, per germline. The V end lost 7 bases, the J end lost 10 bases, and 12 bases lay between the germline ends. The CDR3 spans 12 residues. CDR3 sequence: CASREEASPLHF. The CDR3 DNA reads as TGCGCCAGCCGGGAAGAAGCGTCACCCCTCCACTTT.

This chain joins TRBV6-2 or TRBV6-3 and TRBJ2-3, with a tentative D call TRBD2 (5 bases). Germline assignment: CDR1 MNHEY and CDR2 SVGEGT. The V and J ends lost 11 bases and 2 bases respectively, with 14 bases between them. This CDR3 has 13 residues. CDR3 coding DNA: TGTGCCTCTAGGACTTTTTACACAGATACGCAGTATTTT. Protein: CASRTFYTDTQYF.

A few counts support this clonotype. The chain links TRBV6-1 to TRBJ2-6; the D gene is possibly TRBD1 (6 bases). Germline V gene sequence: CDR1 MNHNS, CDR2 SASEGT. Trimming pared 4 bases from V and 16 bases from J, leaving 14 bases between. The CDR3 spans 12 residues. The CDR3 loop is CASSGTARGLTF. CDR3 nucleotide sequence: TGTGCCAGCAGTGGGACAGCCCGCGGACTGACTTTC.

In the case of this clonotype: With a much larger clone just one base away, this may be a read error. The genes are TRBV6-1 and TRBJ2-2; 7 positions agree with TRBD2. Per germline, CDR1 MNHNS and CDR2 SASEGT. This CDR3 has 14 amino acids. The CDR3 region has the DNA TGTGCCAGCAGGTGGGGGGGGAACACCGGGGAGCTGATTTTT. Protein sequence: CASRWGGNTGELIF.

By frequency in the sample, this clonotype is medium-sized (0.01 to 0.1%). The CDR3 loop reads CASSFFGGELFF. DNA of the CDR3: TGTGCCAGCAGTTTTTTCGGCGGGGAGCTGTTTTTT. The chain has TRBV28 and TRBJ2-2; D call uncertain. The CDR3 runs 12 residues. Germline assignment: CDR1 MDHEN and CDR2 SYDVKM. The V and J ends lost 3 bases and 7 bases respectively, with 6 bases between them.

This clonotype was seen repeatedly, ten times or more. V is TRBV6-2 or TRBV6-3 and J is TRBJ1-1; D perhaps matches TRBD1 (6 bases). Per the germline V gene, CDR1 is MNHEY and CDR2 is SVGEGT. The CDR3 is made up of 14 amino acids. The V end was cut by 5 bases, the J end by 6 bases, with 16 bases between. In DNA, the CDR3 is TGTGCCAGCAGTGTAATACAGGGCTACTCTGAAGCTTTCTTT. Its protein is CASSVIQGYSEAFF.

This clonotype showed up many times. The CDR3 spells CASSPRRVANYGYTF. As DNA, the CDR3 is TGTGCCAGCAGCCCACGACGCGTCGCTAACTATGGCTACACCTTC. The V gene is TRBV6-5, the J gene TRBJ1-2, with D uncertain. The CDR3 is made up of 15 amino acids. The V end lost 6 bases, the J end lost 0 bases, and 14 bases lay between the germline ends. Germline V gene sequence: CDR1 MNHEY, CDR2 SVGAGI.

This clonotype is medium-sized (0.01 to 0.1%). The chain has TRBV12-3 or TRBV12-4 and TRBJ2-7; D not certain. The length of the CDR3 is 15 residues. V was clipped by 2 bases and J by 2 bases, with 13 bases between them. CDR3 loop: CASSLRVAGAYEQYF. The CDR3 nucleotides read TGTGCCAGCAGTTTACGTGTAGCAGGTGCCTACGAGCAGTACTTC.